These T cell receptor beta chains were read from a single sample in a study of T and B cells in COVID-19 patients. TCRdb reanalysed the multiplex PCR reads using MiXCR and keeps one entry per CDR3 protein. The table lists 3,000 to 4,500 distinct CDR3 sequences, 20% to 25% of them singletons. Sequences were obtained from blood. These receptors originate from a human donor with active COVID-19. CDR3s include the opening cysteine and the closing phenylalanine or tryptophan. Some rows have no size entry. The others give once, few or many, or a class for an expanded clone.

medium-sized	TRBV7-6	TRBJ2-5	CASSLGAGGEETQYF
.	TRBV12-3/TRBV12-4	TRBJ2-1	CASSPQGPYNEQFF
.	TRBV20-1	TRBJ1-2	CSASWDLSTTNYGYTF
.	TRBV6-6	TRBJ1-5	CASRPGDHQPQHF
medium-sized	TRBV6-2/TRBV6-3	TRBJ2-3	CASSPTEDTQYF
medium-sized	TRBV7-9	TRBJ2-3	CASSLVGTDTQYF
few	TRBV5-1	TRBJ2-2	CASSLGGRGAGELFF
.	TRBV2	TRBJ1-4	CASSEWEKLFF
.	TRBV28	TRBJ2-1	CASSLREGRNEQFF
medium-sized	TRBV19	TRBJ1-1	CASSIDRSTMNTEAFF
medium-sized	TRBV20-1	TRBJ1-4	CSARDSLTEKLFF
medium-sized	TRBV19	TRBJ2-7	CASSISGTGSEQYF
.	TRBV5-6	TRBJ1-3	CASSPSEDTISGNTIYF
.	TRBV7-2	TRBJ2-3	CASSLAGGTDTQYF
few	TRBV6-6	TRBJ2-7	CASSYGLILPEQYF
.	TRBV24-1	TRBJ2-3	CATSVLFAQGGTDTQYF
.	TRBV30	TRBJ1-5	CAWSGDPNQPQHF
.	TRBV6-5	TRBJ2-7	CASSSGQGALDEQYF
medium-sized	TRBV18	TRBJ2-2	CASSPIGQGRAGELFF
.	TRBV20-1	TRBJ2-3	CSAVDWTSGGDTQYF
medium-sized	TRBV6-5	TRBJ2-7	CASSTGREAEQYF
medium-sized	TRBV12-3/TRBV12-4	TRBJ2-1	CASSPGTGEGNEQFF
.	TRBV6-5	TRBJ2-7	CASSLGKGGDYEQNF
medium-sized	TRBV6-1	TRBJ2-1	CASKYSYNEQFF
medium-sized	TRBV14	TRBJ1-3	CASSQGSGNTIYF
medium-sized	TRBV6-5	TRBJ1-5	CASRNRGNQPQHF
medium-sized	TRBV19	TRBJ2-3	CASSYIVGTDTQYF
large	TRBV19	TRBJ2-2	CASRTTGELFF
medium-sized	TRBV7-6	TRBJ1-6	CASSLQLQGALNSPLHF
many	TRBV6-1	TRBJ2-2	CASSEFPPPHFSSNTGELFF
few	TRBV6-2/TRBV6-3	TRBJ1-5	CASSYEWDGFNQPQHF
medium-sized	TRBV6-6	TRBJ2-2	CASSRQADTGELFF
.	TRBV20-1	TRBJ2-1	CSAQSVAGGGLF
.	TRBV5-1	TRBJ1-4	CASSLMGGSGEKLFF
.	TRBV19	TRBJ1-2	CASSLGPGQGSDYGYTF
medium-sized	TRBV19	TRBJ1-4	CASSIQTGPNEKLFF
few	TRBV6-2/TRBV6-3	TRBJ1-1	CASSSWAGKNTEAFF
.	TRBV11-2	TRBJ1-3	CASSWSSGAGNTIYF
medium-sized	TRBV6-5	TRBJ2-7	CASSPGGLSYEQYF
few	TRBV12-3/TRBV12-4	TRBJ1-1	CASTTLTSTEAFF
large	TRBV29-1	TRBJ2-7	CSVGQDYEQYF
large	TRBV29-1	TRBJ2-7	CSVDEVGLGYEQYF
once	TRBV5-4	TRBJ2-2	CASSAVTSAELFF
few	TRBV28	TRBJ1-1	CASSLSSPYEAFF
few	TRBV11-2	TRBJ2-3	CASSFGLEGDTQYF
once	TRBV27	TRBJ2-2	CASKVAGTGGSGELFF
medium-sized	TRBV30	TRBJ1-5	CAWSPGVQPQHF
medium-sized	TRBV6-1	TRBJ2-3	CASSRVGGITDTQYF
.	TRBV19	TRBJ2-1	CASSGGLAGAESLTNEQFF
many	TRBV5-1	TRBJ2-3	CASSLWPSADTQYF
.	TRBV4-2	TRBJ2-2	CASSQEGPWGGSAGELFF
medium-sized	TRBV19	TRBJ1-4	CASQGSDKVLFF
medium-sized	TRBV19	TRBJ1-1	CASSIRGTEAFF
.	TRBV6-5	TRBJ2-7	CASSVGAGYEQYF
medium-sized	TRBV27	TRBJ2-5	CASQVAGGETQYF
few	TRBV5-1	TRBJ2-5	CASRSLRGEETQYF